A single sample is the source of the 26 T cell receptor beta chains below, sequenced in a study of shared clonotypes between healthy human individuals. The table came from immunoSEQ multiplex PCR; TCRdb's copy has only in-frame clones and leaves some out. The sample has approximately 740,000 clones; 80% to 95% are singletons. Naive CD8 cells, CD45RO-negative and positively selected for CCR7, excluded terminally differentiated effector memory CD45RA+ cells. The sequencing sample was made of naive CD8+ T cells sorted from blood. These receptors all stem from a man aged 30 to 39 in good health.

The chain combines TRBV19 with TRBJ2-1, with 8 nucleotides matching TRBD2. CDR1 LNHDA and CDR2 SQIVND come from the germline V gene (reference sequence). The CDR3 loop spans 15 amino acids. Germline trimming cut 1 base from V and 5 bases from J; bases unmatched to any gene: 4. In nucleotides, the CDR3 is TGTGCCAGTAGTATAGCTGTACTAGCGGACAATGAGCAGTTCTTC. Its protein is CASSIAVLADNEQFF.

The chain links TRBV29-1 to TRBJ2-1; a possible D gene is TRBD2 (6 bases). Trimming pared 6 bases from V and 8 bases from J, leaving 20 bases between. This CDR3 is built from 14 residues. Looked up from germline, CDR1 is SQVTM and CDR2 is ANQGSEA. CDR3 DNA sequence: TGCAGCGTGGAGGGCGTGGGGGTGGTGTATGAGCAGTTCTTC. As protein: CSVEGVGVVYEQFF.

The CDR3 here is CASSIHSTSEPMGWAYNEQFF. CDR3 nucleotides: TGTGCCAGTAGTATCCACTCCACTAGCGAACCTATGGGATGGGCCTACAATGAGCAGTTCTTC. This chain joins TRBV19 and TRBJ2-1, with 7 bases matching TRBD2. V gave up 3 bases and J gave up 2 bases; unmatched junction bases: 22. The length of the CDR3 is 21 residues. CDR1 is LNHDA and CDR2 is SQIVND in the germline V gene (reference sequence).

The V and J genes are TRBV5-4 and TRBJ2-1, with D perhaps matching TRBD2 (5 bases). Germline CDR1 reads SGHNT; CDR2 reads YYREEE (reference sequence). The CDR3 contains 13 residues. The ends were cut back, 2 bases at V and 6 bases at J, with 9 bases in the middle. The CDR3: CASSFGEGNEQFF. DNA for the CDR3: TGTGCCAGCAGCTTCGGAGAGGGCAATGAGCAGTTCTTC.

This chain links TRBV27 with TRBJ2-1; D perhaps matches TRBD2 (6 bases). V was shortened by 6 bases and J by 4 bases, with 10 bases between the two germline ends. The CDR3 is 13 amino acids. Germline V CDR1 and CDR2: MNHEY, SMNVEV (reference sequence). CDR3 in amino acids: CASSQGLYNEQFF. The CDR3 nucleotides read TGTGCCAGCAGCCAGGGACTTTACAATGAGCAGTTCTTC.

V is TRBV10-2 and J is TRBJ1-5; unclear D gene. V was pared by 0 bases and J by 8 bases, with 5 bases between. There are 12 residues in the CDR3. The V gene's germline CDR1 is WSHSY and CDR2 SAAADI. The CDR3: CASSESRKPQHF. Here the CDR3 DNA reads TGCGCCAGCAGTGAGTCCAGGAAGCCCCAGCATTTT.

The rearrangement uses TRBV4-1 and TRBJ2-7, with D unresolved. This CDR3 spans 14 amino acids. V was trimmed by 4 bases and J by 1 base, leaving 11 bases between them. Germline V gene data show CDR1 as MGHRA and CDR2 as YSYEKL. Written as DNA, the CDR3 is TGCGCCAGCAGCCGGTGGGCCGAATCCTACGAGCAGTACTTC. Amino acid sequence: CASSRWAESYEQYF.

The V call is TRBV25-1, the J call TRBJ1-1, with 12 nucleotides matching TRBD1. The V gene's germline CDR1 is MGHDK and CDR2 SYGVNS. With 8 bases clipped from V and 6 bases from J, the junction kept 4 bases outside the gene matches. The CDR3 has 13 residues. The CDR3 coding sequence is TGTGCCAGCTGGGGACAGGGGGCGGCTGAAGCTTTCTTT. This sequence encodes CASWGQGAAEAFF.

The V call is TRBV11-2, the J call TRBJ2-7; TRBD2 aligns across 7 bases. There are 17 residues in the CDR3. V dropped 1 base and J dropped 2; count of bases not matched to a gene: 11. CDR1 is SGHAT, CDR2 FQNNGV, per germline. CDR3 nucleotide sequence: TGTGCCAGCAGCTTAGCGTGGGGGGGACCAGCGGCCTACGAGCAGTACTTC. Its translation: CASSLAWGGPAAYEQYF.

Details on this clone: Other DNA variants within this sample encode the same CDR3. The chain joins TRBV28 to TRBJ1-2; D is ambiguous. Trimming removed 3 bases at V and 4 bases at J, with 6 bases between. The CDR3 sequence is 12 residues long. Germline values: CDR1 MDHEN, CDR2 SYDVKM. The CDR3 is CASSLRLYGYTF. As DNA, the CDR3 is TGTGCCAGCAGTTTGCGCCTCTATGGCTACACCTTC.

The chain combines TRBV21-1 with TRBJ1-1. TRBV21-1 is a pseudogene segment. The length of the CDR3 is 15 residues. CDR3 coding DNA: TGTGCCAGCAGACGCAGGGATGAGGGTAGCACTGAAGCTTTCTTT. Protein product: CASRRRDEGSTEAFF.

The chain combines TRBV19 with TRBJ1-1; D gene unclear. Between the trimmed V and J ends, which lost 5 bases and 0 bases, there was a span of 13 bases. The CDR3 length is 15 residues. Germline V gene lookup returns CDR1 LNHDA and CDR2 SQIVND (reference sequence). CDR3 coding DNA: TGTGCCAGTAGTGCCCTTAACGGGCTGAACACTGAAGCTTTCTTT. It translates to CASSALNGLNTEAFF.

The chain is built from TRBV28 and TRBJ2-1; D is unclear. This CDR3 spans 14 amino acids. Between the trimmed V and J ends, which lost 3 bases and 0 bases, there was a span of 6 bases. Germline assignment: CDR1 MDHEN and CDR2 SYDVKM. The CDR3 region is CASSFVSSYNEQFF. The CDR3 nucleotides are TGTGCCAGCAGTTTCGTCAGCTCCTACAATGAGCAGTTCTTC.

The J gene is TRBJ1-5, the V gene TRBV13; D possibly corresponds to TRBD1 (5 bases). The V gene lost 4 bases and the J gene lost 1 base, with 11 bases spanning the gap. Looked up from germline, CDR1 is PRHDT and CDR2 is FYEKMQ (reference sequence). The CDR3 totals 15 residues. CDR3 residues: CASSYRTASNQPQHF. CDR3 bases: TGTGCCAGCAGCTACAGGACGGCCAGCAATCAGCCCCAGCATTTT.

This chain uses TRBV11-2 with TRBJ1-4, with D maybe TRBD1 (6 bases). With 2 bases removed from V and 6 bases from J, the gap between germline ends came to 10 bases. The CDR3 is 14 amino acids. Germline V lookup: CDR1 SGHAT, CDR2 FQNNGV. This CDR3 reads CASSLMGADEKLFF. CDR3 in DNA: TGTGCCAGCAGCTTAATGGGGGCCGATGAAAAACTGTTTTTT. The variable domain in full, completed from reference TRBV11-2 and TRBJ1-4, reads EAGVAQSPRYKIIEKRQSVAFWCNPISGHATLYWYQQILGQGPKLLIQFQNNGVVDDSQLPKDRFSAERLKGVDSTLKIQPAKLEDSAVYLCASSLMGADEKLFFGSGTQLSVL.

The chain links TRBV25-1 to TRBJ2-7, with 8 positions matching TRBD2. CDR1 and CDR2 (germline): MGHDK, SYGVNS. The CDR3 consists of 17 residues. Germline trimming cut 3 bases from V and 1 base from J; bases unmatched to any gene: 11. CDR3 protein: CASSDLVFSGDSYEQYF. The CDR3 bases are TGTGCCAGCAGTGATCTCGTTTTTAGCGGGGATTCCTACGAGCAGTACTTC.

The rearrangement links TRBV4-1 to TRBJ2-6, with TRBD1 matching over 9 bases. Germline assignment: CDR1 MGHRA and CDR2 YSYEKL. This CDR3 has 16 residues. V trimming: 3 bases; J trimming: 1 base; junction bases outside the gene matches: 1. CDR3 loop: CASSQTGGSGANVLTF. The DNA of the CDR3 is TGCGCCAGCAGCCAGACAGGGGGGTCTGGGGCCAACGTCCTGACTTTC.

The CDR3, as DNA: TGTGCCAGCAAGATACAGGGACCTGAAGCTTTCTTT. This gives the protein CASKIQGPEAFF. The genes are TRBV28 and TRBJ1-1, with D perhaps matching TRBD1 (6 bases). The germline CDR1 and CDR2 sequences are MDHEN and SYDVKM. V was trimmed by 7 bases and J by 6 bases, leaving 12 bases between them. The CDR3 has 12 amino acids.

The table lists this clone with a few counts. The gene calls are TRBV27 and TRBJ2-3, with D possibly matching TRBD2 (6 bases). V was clipped by 9 bases and J by 6 bases, with 16 bases between them. The CDR3 runs 13 residues. Per germline, CDR1 MNHEY and CDR2 SMNVEV (reference sequence). The chain's CDR3 is CASKTGVTDTQYF. The CDR3 nucleotides are TGTGCCAGTAAAACGGGAGTTACGGATACGCAGTATTTT.

The chain employs TRBV27 and TRBJ2-3; TRBD1 matches at 10 bases. The CDR3 totals 14 residues. Germline loops: CDR1 MNHEY, CDR2 SMNVEV (reference sequence). The junction had 10 bases not matched to a gene; V was cut back by 8 bases and J by 8 bases. Here the CDR3 reads CASLEGQGIRTQYF. In DNA, the CDR3 is TGTGCCAGCCTCGAGGGACAGGGGATTCGTACGCAGTATTTT.

The chain joins TRBV27 to TRBJ2-2; 12 nucleotides line up with TRBD2. Per germline, CDR1 MNHEY and CDR2 SMNVEV (reference sequence). V dropped 3 bases and J dropped 0; count of bases not matched to a gene: 11. This CDR3 has 20 amino acids. The CDR3 loop is CASSFRIPGLAGANTGELFF. The DNA for the CDR3 is TGTGCCAGCAGTTTCCGAATTCCGGGACTAGCGGGCGCGAACACCGGGGAGCTGTTTTTT.

This chain uses TRBV7-2 with TRBJ2-5; possible D gene TRBD2, 5 bases. This CDR3 is 15 amino acids long. Trimming removed 1 base from V and 1 base from J, with 10 bases in between. Germline lookup yields CDR1 SGHTA and CDR2 FQGNSA. The CDR3 bases are TGTGCCAGCAGCTTAGTATGGCGGGCCCAAGAGACCCAGTACTTC. This sequence encodes CASSLVWRAQETQYF.

The genes are TRBV5-4 and TRBJ2-3, with 7 nucleotides matching TRBD2. The germline V gene encodes CDR1 SGHNT and CDR2 YYREEE (reference sequence). The V gene end was trimmed by 5 bases and the J gene end by 1 base; junction bases not matched to a gene: 16. CDR3 length: 18 amino acids. The CDR3 coding sequence is TGTGCCAGCAGTTCTGGACGGACTAGTTTGACCCGCACAGATACGCAGTATTTT. Its protein is CASSSGRTSLTRTDTQYF.

This clone has more than one count but fewer than ten. The chain employs TRBV7-9 and TRBJ2-2; D remains ambiguous. Between the trimmed V and J ends, which lost 6 bases and 4 bases, there was a span of 15 bases. The CDR3 spans 15 residues. Per germline, CDR1 SEHNR and CDR2 FQNEAQ (reference sequence). The chain's CDR3 is CASSATPESTGELFF. The CDR3 DNA reads as TGTGCCAGCAGTGCCACCCCGGAGTCCACCGGGGAGCTGTTTTTT.

The chain is built from TRBV7-2 and TRBJ2-3; D may match TRBD1 or TRBD2 (6 bases each). Germline V gives CDR1 SGHTA, CDR2 FQGNSA. Trimming stripped 3 bases from V and 4 bases from J, with 23 bases between. The CDR3 is made up of 18 amino acids. The CDR3 loop reads CASSFLLRGRLSADTQYF. CDR3 DNA: TGTGCCAGCAGCTTCCTGTTACGGGGGCGATTGTCGGCAGATACGCAGTATTTT.

The rearrangement joins TRBV7-2 to TRBJ2-7; 8 positions agree with TRBD1. J was trimmed by 2 bases and V by 2 bases; bases with no gene match: 2. Per germline, CDR1 SGHTA and CDR2 FQGNSA. This CDR3 comprises 14 residues. The CDR3 sequence is CASSLWTGPYEQYF. The CDR3 bases are TGTGCCAGCAGCTTATGGACAGGGCCCTACGAGCAGTACTTC.